This is a list of T cell receptor beta chains from one sample in a study of spatial heterogeneity in lung cancer. TCRdb called the 5' RACE reads again in MiXCR, with one record for every CDR3 protein. The table shows thousands of distinct CDR3 sequences, with under 7% occurring only once. The sample here was lung tumor tissue, taken at surgery. The origin of the receptors is a male donor with early-stage non-small cell lung cancer. The CDR3 runs from the conserved cysteine through the conserved F or W. D genes are given only for firm matches. Expanded clones get a size class; other rows say once, few or many, or leave the size out.

d_call: -
v_call: TRBV12-3/TRBV12-4
clone_size: -
j_call: TRBJ1-5
cdr3_aa: CASSPQEDQPQHF
cdr3_nt: TGTGCCAGCAGTCCGCAGGAAGATCAGCCCCAGCATTTT

d_call: TRBD1
v_call: TRBV6-5
clone_size: large
j_call: TRBJ2-5
cdr3_aa: CASSLQGRGETQYF
cdr3_nt: TGTGCCAGCAGTCTACAGGGGCGAGGAGAGACCCAGTACTTC

d_call: TRBD1
v_call: TRBV18
clone_size: -
j_call: TRBJ2-2
cdr3_aa: CASQGTAGELFF
cdr3_nt: TGTGCCAGCCAGGGGACAGCCGGGGAGCTGTTTTTT

d_call: -
v_call: TRBV19
clone_size: medium-sized
j_call: TRBJ1-2
cdr3_aa: CASSIRDGYGYTF
cdr3_nt: TGTGCCAGCAGTATAAGGGACGGCTATGGCTACACCTTC

d_call: TRBD2
v_call: TRBV28
clone_size: -
j_call: TRBJ2-7
cdr3_aa: CASSPRLAGGYEQYF
cdr3_nt: TGTGCCAGCAGTCCCCGACTAGCGGGGGGCTACGAGCAGTACTTC

d_call: -
v_call: TRBV12-3/TRBV12-4
clone_size: medium-sized
j_call: TRBJ2-5
cdr3_aa: CASSLAPSAVETQYF
cdr3_nt: TGTGCCAGCAGTTTAGCCCCTTCTGCGGTGGAGACCCAGTACTTC

d_call: -
v_call: TRBV25-1
clone_size: few
j_call: TRBJ1-2
cdr3_aa: CASSEFNSWTPNF
cdr3_nt: TGTGCCAGCAGTGAATTTAACAGCTGGACGCCCAACTTC

d_call: -
v_call: TRBV10-3
clone_size: many
j_call: TRBJ2-1
cdr3_aa: CAISPSDGVNEQFF
cdr3_nt: TGTGCCATCAGTCCCTCGGACGGAGTCAATGAGCAGTTCTTC

d_call: -
v_call: TRBV4-2
clone_size: many
j_call: TRBJ1-1
cdr3_aa: CASSQEHISTEAFF
cdr3_nt: TGTGCCAGCAGCCAAGAACACATATCCACTGAAGCTTTCTTT

d_call: TRBD2
v_call: TRBV12-3/TRBV12-4
clone_size: medium-sized
j_call: TRBJ2-3
cdr3_aa: CASSLGAGVTDTQYF
cdr3_nt: TGTGCCAGCAGTTTAGGAGCGGGAGTGACAGATACGCAGTATTTT

d_call: -
v_call: TRBV20-1
clone_size: -
j_call: TRBJ1-2
cdr3_aa: CSARLMGGYTF
cdr3_nt: TGCAGTGCTAGACTCATGGGAGGCTACACCTTC

d_call: TRBD1
v_call: TRBV7-6
clone_size: medium-sized
j_call: TRBJ2-6
cdr3_aa: CATKSGTGRSGANVLTF
cdr3_nt: TGTGCCACCAAATCCGGGACAGGGCGCTCTGGGGCCAACGTCCTGACTTTC

d_call: -
v_call: TRBV7-2
clone_size: many
j_call: TRBJ2-3
cdr3_aa: CASSSYRVTDTQYF
cdr3_nt: TGTGCCAGCAGCTCCTACAGGGTTACAGATACGCAGTATTTT

d_call: TRBD2
v_call: TRBV7-2
clone_size: many
j_call: TRBJ2-3
cdr3_aa: CASSAPSGWDTQYF
cdr3_nt: TGTGCCAGCAGCGCACCTAGCGGATGGGATACGCAGTATTTT